This section outlines one T cell receptor beta chain sequence together with its context. Libraries were prepared by immunoSEQ multiplex PCR; TCRdb keeps only in-frame clonotypes and omits some of them. Here the sample spans roughly 130,000 clones, about 88% being singletons. The data derive from a study of T cell responses to AZD1222 COVID-19 vaccine. The CDR3 loop spans 14 amino acids. Trimming cost V 2 bases and J 4 bases, with 9 bases left between them. Per the germline V gene, CDR1 is SNHLY and CDR2 is FYNNEI. The sequence was collected from an adult in good health. The sequencing here drew on peripheral blood, taken on day 0 of AZD1222 vaccination. This sequence joins TRBV2 and TRBJ1-3; possibly TRBD1 for D (6 bases). This chain's CDR3 is CASSETGRGNTIYF. Written as DNA, the CDR3 is TGTGCCAGCAGTGAAACAGGGAGAGGAAACACCATATATTTT.